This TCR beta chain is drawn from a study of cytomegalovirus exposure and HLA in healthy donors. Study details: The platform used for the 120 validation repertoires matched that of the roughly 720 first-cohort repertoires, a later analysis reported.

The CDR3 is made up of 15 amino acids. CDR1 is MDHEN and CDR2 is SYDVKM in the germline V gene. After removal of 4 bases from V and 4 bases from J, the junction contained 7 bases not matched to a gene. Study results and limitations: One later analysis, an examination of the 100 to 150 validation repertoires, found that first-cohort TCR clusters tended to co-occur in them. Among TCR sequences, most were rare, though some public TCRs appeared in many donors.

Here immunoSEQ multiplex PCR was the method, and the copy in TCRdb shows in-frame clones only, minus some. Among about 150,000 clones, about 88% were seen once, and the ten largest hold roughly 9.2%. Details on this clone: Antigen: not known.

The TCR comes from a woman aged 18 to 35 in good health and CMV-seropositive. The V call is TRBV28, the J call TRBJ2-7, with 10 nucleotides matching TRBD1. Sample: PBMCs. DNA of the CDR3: TGTGCCAGCAGTTCGGTGGACAGGGGGTTATACGAGCAGTACTTC. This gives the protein CASSSVDRGLYEQYF.